This TCR beta chain stems from a study of T cell repertoires in cytomegalovirus infection. Study-wide context: Through public TCR beta signatures, both CMV infection and matching HLA type were indicated.

Points from the study as a whole: HLA-C-restricted, CMV-specific TCR beta clonotypes were dominant ex vivo. Cumulative public TCR beta family frequency identified carriers of CMV plus the relevant HLA.

A single record per CDR3 protein comes from TCRdb applying MiXCR to the reads. The sample lists around 750,000 distinct CDR3 sequences, approximately 29% occurring once. The CDR3 loop spans 14 amino acids. Germline V gene sequence: CDR1 SEHNR, CDR2 FQNEAQ (reference sequence). Deletions cut 3 bases from V and 2 bases from J, with 10 bases between. This clonotype has ten or more counts. What it binds is unknown. The receptor was isolated from a human donor in good health (CMV status not recorded). Some clones in this sample may be carry-over from other donors' samples. The V call is TRBV7-9, the J call TRBJ1-2, with a tentative D call TRBD1 (6 bases). The sequenced sample was cultured CD8+ T cells from PBMCs, obtained from culture after CMV antigen stimulation. The CDR3 here is CASSFRTENYGYTF. DNA for the CDR3: TGTGCCAGCAGCTTTCGGACAGAAAACTATGGCTACACCTTC.